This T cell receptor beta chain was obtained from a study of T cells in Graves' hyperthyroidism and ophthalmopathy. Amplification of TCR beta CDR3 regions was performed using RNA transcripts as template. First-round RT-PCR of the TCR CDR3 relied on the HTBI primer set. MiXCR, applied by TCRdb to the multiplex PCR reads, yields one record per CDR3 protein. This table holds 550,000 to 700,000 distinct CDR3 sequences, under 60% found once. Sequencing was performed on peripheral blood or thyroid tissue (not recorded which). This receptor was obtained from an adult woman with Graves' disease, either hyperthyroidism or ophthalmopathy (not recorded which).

The CDR3 region is CASSQTSSGAPNYGYTF. CDR3 bases: TGTGCCAGCAGCCAAACCAGCTCCGGGGCCCCTAACTATGGCTACACCTTC. The rearrangement joins TRBV14 to TRBJ1-2; a weak D match, TRBD1 (5 bases). The CDR3 extends over 17 amino acids. The V and J ends lost 2 bases and 0 bases respectively, with 16 bases between them. CDR1 SGHDN and CDR2 FVKESK come from the germline V gene. The variable domain in full, with the rest retrieved from reference TRBV14 and TRBJ1-2, is EAGVTQFPSHSVIEKGQTVTLRCDPISGHDNLYWYRRVMGKEIKFLLHFVKESKQDESGMPNNRFLAERTGGTYSTLKVQPAELEDSGVYFCASSQTSSGAPNYGYTFGSGTRLTVV.